The next 27 T cell receptor beta chains were all read from a single sample in a study of identical twins. TCRdb processed the 5' RACE reads anew with MiXCR; each CDR3 protein has one entry. The sample consists of 500,000 or so distinct CDR3 sequences, about 20% of them appearing once. The data were also submitted as part of a second study, on T cells expressing NK-cell markers.

The sample was CD4+ T cells sorted from blood. These receptors all stem from a woman aged 18-29 years in good health.

J is TRBJ2-7 and V is TRBV20-1; possibly TRBD2 for D (6 bases). Per the germline V gene, CDR1 is DFQATT and CDR2 is SNEGSKA (reference sequence). The V gene lost 8 bases and the J gene lost 5 bases, with 16 bases spanning the gap. The CDR3 has 12 amino acids. The DNA for the CDR3 is TGCAGTATGAGGAGGGAGCGGAACGAGCAGTACTTC. Translated: CSMRRERNEQYF.

This clonotype has more than one count but fewer than ten. The CDR3 loop is CASSASSGGPYNEQFF. CDR3 sequence (DNA): TGTGCCAGCAGTGCATCCAGCGGGGGGCCCTACAATGAGCAGTTCTTC. The chain carries TRBV2 and TRBJ2-1; 9 bases fit TRBD2. V shed 4 bases, J shed 2 bases, and the junction held 6 bases outside the gene matches. Germline V gives CDR1 SNHLY, CDR2 FYNNEI. The CDR3 runs to 16 residues.

This clonotype was counted ten times or more. CDR3 sequence reads: CASSYGQRITDTQYF. The CDR3 bases are TGTGCCAGCAGCTACGGACAGCGTATAACAGATACGCAGTATTTT. The chain joins TRBV7-6 to TRBJ2-3; TRBD1 is a possible D gene (6 bases). CDR3 length: 15 residues. Trimming took off 4 bases at V and 3 bases at J, with 14 bases between the two ends. Germline CDR1 is SGHVS and CDR2 is FNYEAQ.

The chain combines TRBV9 with TRBJ2-1; 11 bases line up with TRBD2. This CDR3 spans 13 amino acids. V shed 5 bases and J 12 bases; nucleotides not matched to a gene: 7. Germline CDR1 is SGDLS and CDR2 is YYNGEE. The CDR3 loop is CASRGTSGGRQFF. CDR3 DNA sequence: TGTGCCAGCAGAGGGACTAGCGGAGGGCGGCAGTTCTTC.

There are a few counts of this clonotype. The chain carries TRBV29-1 and TRBJ1-6; maybe TRBD1 (5 bases). V was shortened by 6 bases and J by 5 bases, with 11 bases between the two germline ends. From germline, CDR1 is SQVTM and CDR2 ANQGSEA. This CDR3 is 13 amino acids long. DNA for the CDR3: TGCAGCGTGACAGAAAGTAATAATTCACCCCTCCACTTT. Translated, it gives CSVTESNNSPLHF.

This clonotype was detected a few times. The V call is TRBV5-5, the J call TRBJ2-3; D unclear. CDR1 is SGHKS and CDR2 is YYEKEE in the germline V gene (reference sequence). The CDR3 is 12 amino acids. V was clipped by 8 bases and J by 3 bases, with 10 bases between them. CDR3 loop: CARRPLTDTQYF. In DNA, the CDR3 is TGTGCCAGACGGCCGCTGACAGATACGCAGTATTTT.

This clonotype was picked up a small number of times. The chain couples TRBV20-1 to TRBJ1-5; D ambiguous. The V gene's germline CDR1 is DFQATT and CDR2 SNEGSKA (reference sequence). The CDR3 consists of 14 residues. V was clipped by 7 bases and J by 3 bases, with 16 bases between them. The CDR3 DNA is TGCAGTGTCCCACACCGATCGGACAATCAGCCCCAGCATTTT. This codes for CSVPHRSDNQPQHF.

This chain joins TRBV7-3 and TRBJ2-5, with D tentatively TRBD1 (5 bases). The CDR3 runs 15 residues. Germline values: CDR1 SGHTA, CDR2 FQGTGA. Trimming cost V 3 bases and J 5 bases, with 16 bases left between them. CDR3 amino acids: CASSFNGAGSETQYF. In DNA form, the CDR3 reads TGTGCCAGCAGCTTCAATGGGGCAGGGTCGGAGACCCAGTACTTC.

A few counts support this clonotype. The rearrangement uses TRBV7-2 and TRBJ1-2; weak D call: TRBD1 (6 bases). Germline CDR1 reads SGHTA; CDR2 reads FQGNSA. V was clipped by 0 bases and J by 5 bases, with 13 bases between them. This CDR3 has 15 amino acids. The CDR3 loop is CASSLAVGAGYGYTF. The CDR3 DNA reads TGTGCCAGCAGCTTAGCTGTGGGGGCTGGGTATGGCTACACCTTC.

This clonotype has a handful of counts. The V gene is TRBV6-5, the J gene TRBJ1-5; D gene uncertain. CDR1 is MNHEY, CDR2 SVGAGI, per germline. The CDR3 covers 14 residues. V was trimmed by 0 bases and J by 7 bases, leaving 10 bases between them. The CDR3 is CASSYSMKGQPQHF. CDR3 nucleotide sequence: TGTGCCAGCAGTTACTCCATGAAAGGGCAGCCCCAGCATTTT.

In its sample, this clonotype was seen a few times. CDR3 DNA sequence: TGTGCCAGCAGCTTCCTTAGCGGGGGGGCAACAGATACGCAGTATTTT. This translates into CASSFLSGGATDTQYF. The genes are TRBV7-2 and TRBJ2-3, with TRBD2 matching over 11 bases. This CDR3 has 16 residues. V lost 3 bases and J lost 3; bases outside the gene matches: 5. Germline V gene lookup returns CDR1 SGHTA and CDR2 FQGNSA.

CDR3 sequence reads: CSVRVGGGSDEQFF. DNA of the CDR3: TGCAGCGTTCGCGTGGGGGGAGGGAGCGATGAGCAGTTCTTC. This chain joins TRBV20-1 and TRBJ2-1; the match to TRBD2 covers 7 bases. In germline, CDR1 is DFQATT, CDR2 SNEGSKA (reference sequence). The CDR3 runs 14 residues.

The rearrangement uses TRBV9 and TRBJ1-1; no reliable D call. Germline V gene data show CDR1 as SGDLS and CDR2 as YYNGEE. This CDR3 comprises 13 residues. V lost 0 bases, J lost 1 base, and 4 bases lay in between. CDR3 region: CASSVAGNTEAFF. CDR3 DNA sequence: TGTGCCAGCAGCGTAGCCGGGAACACTGAAGCTTTCTTT.

CDR3 protein: CASSTGERQETQYF. The CDR3 DNA follows: TGCGCCAGCAGCACCGGGGAAAGACAAGAGACCCAGTACTTC. The J gene is TRBJ2-5, the V gene TRBV5-1; D may be TRBD2 (5 bases). Trimming pared 4 bases from V and 2 bases from J, leaving 12 bases between. In germline, CDR1 is SGHRS, CDR2 YFSETQ. The CDR3 covers 14 residues.

This chain uses TRBV12-3 or TRBV12-4 with TRBJ2-5; 7 bases align to TRBD1. The CDR3 has 14 residues. Trimming removed 4 bases from V and 1 base from J; junction bases left unmatched: 3. CDR3 bases: TGTGCCAGCAGTTCACAGGGGTCCCAAGAGACCCAGTACTTC. Encoded protein: CASSSQGSQETQYF.

The chain employs TRBV20-1 and TRBJ2-1, with TRBD2 matching 9 bases. Germline V lookup: CDR1 DFQATT, CDR2 SNEGSKA (reference sequence). The CDR3 loop spans 15 amino acids. V dropped 0 bases and J dropped 8; count of bases not matched to a gene: 8. The CDR3 coding sequence is TGCAGTGCTAGAGATCGGAAGCGGGGGGAGGATGAGCAGTTCTTC. Translation: CSARDRKRGEDEQFF.

This clonotype was seen only a few times. The chain is built from TRBV21-1 and TRBJ2-1; the table's D call TRBD1 went unverified against the DNA. TRBV21-1 is deemed a pseudogene. The CDR3 is 16 residues long. CDR3 coding DNA: TGTGCCAGCAGCAAAGTGGGACAGCATTCCAACAATGAGCAGTTCTTC. This gives the protein CASSKVGQHSNNEQFF.

This clonotype has more than one count but fewer than ten. This sequence joins TRBV9 and TRBJ2-7, with a tentative D call TRBD1 (6 bases). With 0 bases removed from V and 2 bases from J, the gap between germline ends came to 9 bases. The germline CDR1 and CDR2 sequences are SGDLS and YYNGEE. The CDR3 extends over 14 amino acids. The CDR3 here is CASSVAGQTYEQYF. CDR3 nucleotide sequence: TGTGCCAGCAGCGTAGCGGGACAAACCTACGAGCAGTACTTC.

This clonotype was found many times. The V and J genes are TRBV12-3 or TRBV12-4 and TRBJ2-2; TRBD2 aligns across 7 bases. The CDR3 is 15 amino acids. The trim removed 3 bases at V and 6 bases at J, leaving 7 bases unmatched. The CDR3 sequence: CASSFRGRGAGELFF. The CDR3 DNA reads as TGTGCCAGCAGTTTTCGCGGGAGAGGCGCCGGGGAGCTGTTTTTT.

The chain links TRBV2 to TRBJ2-1; D is undetermined. CDR1 and CDR2 (germline): SNHLY, FYNNEI. The CDR3 totals 16 residues. V was pared by 5 bases and J by 6 bases, with 20 bases between. The CDR3 sequence: CASSPRALSPFNEQFF. CDR3 in DNA: TGTGCCAGCAGTCCCCGGGCCCTTTCACCTTTCAATGAGCAGTTCTTC.

About this clonotype: The junction departs from germline at one end; a sequencing error may be responsible. V is TRBV5-1 and J is TRBJ2-6; D is unresolved. Germline V lookup: CDR1 SGHRS, CDR2 YFSETQ. The CDR3 is 17 amino acids. CDR3 coding DNA: TGCGCCAGCAGCTTGGTTCTTCAACTCTCTGGGGACAACGTCCTGACTTTC. Translation: CASSLVLQLSGDNVLTF.

There are a few counts of this clonotype. Here the CDR3 DNA reads TGTGCCAGCAGCAAGCTCACTGAAGCTTTCTTT. Translating it yields CASSKLTEAFF. The V and J genes are TRBV5-6 and TRBJ1-1; D remains unclear. CDR1 and CDR2 (germline): SGHDT, YYEEEE. Trimming shortened V by 4 bases and J by 4 bases, and 5 bases separated the two germline ends. This CDR3 region has 11 residues.

V is TRBV5-6 and J is TRBJ2-1; D gene uncertain. CDR1 SGHDT and CDR2 YYEEEE come from the germline V gene. This CDR3 is built from 18 residues. Trimming removed 0 bases from V and 0 bases from J, with 16 bases in between. The CDR3 loop is CASSLGKVSSSSYNEQFF. The CDR3 nucleotides read TGTGCCAGCAGCTTGGGAAAGGTTTCGTCGAGCTCCTACAATGAGCAGTTCTTC.

The chain links TRBV12-3 or TRBV12-4 to TRBJ2-1; TRBD2 agrees at 13 bases. CDR3 size: 17 residues. V lost 5 bases, J lost 7 bases, and 11 bases stayed unmatched. CDR3 coding DNA: TGTGCCAGCAGTCCAACTAGCGGGAGGGCCGGGCGGAATGAGCAGTTCTTC. As protein: CASSPTSGRAGRNEQFF.

This clonotype occurred many times. The chain employs TRBV10-3 and TRBJ2-1; the match to TRBD1 covers 8 bases. Germline CDR1 ENHRY, CDR2 SYGVKD. With 4 bases clipped from V and 16 bases from J, the junction kept 9 bases outside the gene matches. This CDR3 has 12 residues. DNA for the CDR3: TGTGCCATCAGTGTTCGGGACAGGTGGCGATTCTTC. Translating it yields CAISVRDRWRFF.

This clonotype was observed a handful of times. The V call is TRBV12-3 or TRBV12-4, the J call TRBJ2-1; 7 bases agree with TRBD2. With V trimmed by 6 bases and J by 9 bases, 14 bases remained unmatched. The CDR3 length is 15 residues. In nucleotides, the CDR3 is TGTGCCAGCAGCTTGCGGGAGAAAGGAACCGGTGAGCAGTTCTTC. Amino acids: CASSLREKGTGEQFF.

This sequence joins TRBV20-1 and TRBJ2-7; D unclear. Germline V lookup: CDR1 DFQATT, CDR2 SNEGSKA (reference sequence). CDR3 length equals 15 residues. The V gene lost 5 bases and the J gene lost 4 bases, with 21 bases spanning the gap. CDR3 protein: CSAGSPVGLPYEQYF. The CDR3 DNA sequence: TGCAGTGCTGGTAGCCCGGTTGGGCTTCCATACGAGCAGTACTTC.